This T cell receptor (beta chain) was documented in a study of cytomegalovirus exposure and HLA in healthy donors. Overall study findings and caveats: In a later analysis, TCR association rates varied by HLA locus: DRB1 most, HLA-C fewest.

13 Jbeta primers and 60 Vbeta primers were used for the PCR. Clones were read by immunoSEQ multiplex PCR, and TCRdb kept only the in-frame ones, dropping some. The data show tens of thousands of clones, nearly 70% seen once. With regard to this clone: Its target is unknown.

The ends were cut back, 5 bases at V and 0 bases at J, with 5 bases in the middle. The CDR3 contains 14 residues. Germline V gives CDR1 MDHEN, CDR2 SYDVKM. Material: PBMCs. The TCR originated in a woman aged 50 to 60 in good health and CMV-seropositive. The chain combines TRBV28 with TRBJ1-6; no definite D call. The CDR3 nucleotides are TGTGCCAGCAGTGGGAGCTCCTATAATTCACCCCTCCACTTT. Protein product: CASSGSSYNSPLHF. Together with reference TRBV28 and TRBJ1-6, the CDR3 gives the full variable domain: DVKVTQSSRYLVKRTGEKVFLECVQDMDHENMFWYRQDPGLGLRLIYFSYDVKMKEKGDIPEGYSVSREKKERFSLILESASTNQTSMYLCASSGSSYNSPLHFGNGTRLTVT.